This TCR beta chain was identified during a study of T cell repertoires in cytomegalovirus infection. Across the whole study: From public TCR beta signatures came an indication of both CMV infection and matching HLA type. General study results and limits: Individuals carrying CMV plus the relevant HLA were identified by cumulative frequency of public TCR beta families. In two of eight donors, the top clonotype was HLA-C-restricted CMV-specific.

The CDR3 runs to 17 residues. Germline CDR1 reads DFQATT; CDR2 reads SNEGSKA (reference sequence). J was trimmed by 3 bases and V by 1 base; bases with no gene match: 11. In this sample, this clonotype turned up a few times. Its antigen remains unknown. TCRdb reanalysed the reads using MiXCR and keeps one entry per CDR3 protein. The data show approximately 630,000 distinct CDR3 sequences, 24% seen once. The chain has TRBV20-1 and TRBJ2-3, with 9 nucleotides matching TRBD1. Sequenced sample: CD8+ T cells from PBMCs. The TCR comes from a human donor in good health (CMV status not recorded). Some clones in this sample may be carry-over from other donors' samples. The CDR3 is CSARVEGQGIRTDTQYF. In DNA form, the CDR3 reads TGCAGTGCTAGAGTGGAAGGACAGGGGATAAGGACAGATACGCAGTATTTT.